What follows describes a single T cell receptor (beta chain). Its specificity is unknown. The investigators split CD4+ cells into a CD45RA+ naive subset and a CD45RA-negative memory subset. The sample comes from a study of shared clonotypes between healthy human individuals. Overall study findings and caveats: Non-shared clonotypes had lower generation probabilities than clonotypes shared by all four sorted-subset donors.

The CDR3 has 15 amino acids. Looked up from germline, CDR1 is MNHEY and CDR2 is SVGAGI. Trimming took 5 bases from V and 0 from J, leaving 13 bases between them. Using immunoSEQ multiplex PCR, the repertoire was profiled, and TCRdb retains in-frame clones only, with some absent. The table lists more than 400,000 clones, more than 95% of them singletons. The chain couples TRBV6-5 to TRBJ1-2, with a weak D call TRBD1 (5 bases). This sequence originates from a woman in her twenties or thirties in good health. The sample taken for sequencing was naive CD4+ T cells sorted from blood. Subset specified: CD45RA+ positively selected. The CDR3 DNA reads TGTGCCAGCAGTCCAGGGTACCCAGCTAACTATGGCTACACCTTC. Amino acid sequence: CASSPGYPANYGYTF.